These T cell receptor beta chains were read from a single sample in a study of blood T cells in healthy people across ages. TCRdb itself ran the 5' RACE reads through MiXCR, one entry per CDR3 protein. The data hold 1.6 million or so distinct CDR3 sequences, with roughly 32% observed a single time. The sequencing sample was made of blood. These receptors came from a woman younger than 45 in good health. CDR3s include the opening cysteine and the closing phenylalanine or tryptophan. Fields, in order: D gene, V gene, J gene, CDR3 protein. A D gene is named only where the DNA matches it firmly.

>TRBD2|TRBV20-1|TRBJ2-3
CSASPLFSSGRTDTQYF
>.|TRBV27|TRBJ1-5
CASSPSTAYSNQPQHF
>TRBD2|TRBV5-1|TRBJ2-1
CASSVAGVVYNEQFF
>.|TRBV5-6|TRBJ2-2
CASSSSGRVIGELFF
>.|TRBV6-2/TRBV6-3|TRBJ2-7
CASSPRWGRHYEQYF
>TRBD1|TRBV12-3/TRBV12-4|TRBJ1-5
CASSLAAFRQGRGQPQHF
>TRBD1|TRBV27|TRBJ1-6
CASSLTTGVSNSPLHF
>.|TRBV7-3|TRBJ2-3
CASSLGRAATDTQYF
>.|TRBV20-1|TRBJ2-7
CSVEDGESYEQYF
>.|TRBV5-5|TRBJ2-7
CASSLARTDAYEQYF
>TRBD2|TRBV6-1|TRBJ2-1
CASREDSGRFSYNEQFF
>.|TRBV20-1|.
CSAPTRQGKETQYF
>TRBD1|TRBV6-5|TRBJ2-7
CASTLWGQGETYEQYF
>.|TRBV15|TRBJ2-3
CATSGRPGARGDTQYF
>.|TRBV20-1|TRBJ1-2
CSARDIQTGINYGYTF
>.|TRBV6-2/TRBV6-3|TRBJ2-3
CASSYTAPPDTQYF
>.|TRBV25-1|TRBJ1-6
CASSARTRSSYNSPLHF
>TRBD2|TRBV20-1|.
CSARPLAGGEETQYF
>TRBD2|TRBV5-1|TRBJ2-7
CASSFRTSGTYEQYF
>TRBD1|TRBV6-4|TRBJ1-2
CASSDGTGLYGYTF
>.|TRBV6-6|TRBJ2-7
CASSYSPGPSSYEQYF
>.|TRBV7-2|TRBJ2-7
CASSSYGVGVTYEQYF
>TRBD2|TRBV4-1|TRBJ2-2
CASSQVLTSGRKSTGELFF
>.|TRBV20-1|TRBJ2-7
CSARDVRVGEQYF
>.|TRBV19|TRBJ2-3
CASSPWSGTTDTQYF
>.|TRBV2|TRBJ1-2
CASSANREYGYTF
>.|TRBV5-1|TRBJ2-5
CASSREGLSETQYF
>TRBD1|TRBV7-2|TRBJ1-2
CASSLVEGAGGYTF
>.|TRBV20-1|TRBJ1-2
CSATGSYYGYTF
>.|TRBV5-1|TRBJ2-3
CASSLERNQDTQYF
>TRBD1|TRBV29-1|TRBJ1-1
CSVALGTVNTEAFF
>.|TRBV19|TRBJ1-5
CASSMGRGQPQHF
>TRBD1|TRBV9|TRBJ1-5
CASSVGGTGEFPQHF
>.|TRBV20-1|TRBJ2-3
CSARTADTQYF
>.|TRBV7-2|TRBJ2-6
CASSPRTVSGANVLTF
>.|TRBV5-1|TRBJ2-7
CASSLETGPSYEQYF
>TRBD2|TRBV6-1|TRBJ2-3
CASRRLAGGVGTDTQYF
>.|TRBV20-1|TRBJ1-5
CSARPPFGASKVNQPQHF
>TRBD1|TRBV24-1|TRBJ2-7
CATSDQQGYYEQYF
>.|TRBV20-1|TRBJ2-2
CSAIGPKNTGELFF
>.|TRBV6-2/TRBV6-3|TRBJ2-5
CASSPGGFQETQYF
>.|TRBV7-9|TRBJ1-2
CASSPHRLHDYGYTF
>TRBD1|TRBV20-1|TRBJ1-1
CSIKQGANTEAFF
>.|TRBV3-1|TRBJ2-3
CASNQSPGVTDTQYF
>TRBD2|TRBV18|TRBJ2-1
CASSSQTSGGEQFF
>.|TRBV7-8|TRBJ2-5
CASNKIPRPETQYF
>TRBD1|TRBV20-1|TRBJ2-3
CSAPTPPTGGADTQYF
>.|TRBV20-1|TRBJ2-7
CSATLVPGLASPYEQYF
>.|TRBV7-2|TRBJ2-3
CASSFVPQTTDTQYF
>.|TRBV6-5|TRBJ2-7
CASSYSGSLYEQYF
>.|TRBV20-1|TRBJ2-3
CSARIPRTVESTDTQYF
>.|TRBV6-1|TRBJ2-7
CASSEGVDYEQYF